The source of this T cell receptor (beta chain) is a study of cytomegalovirus exposure and HLA in healthy donors. The repertoire was sequenced with immunoSEQ multiplex PCR; TCRdb's copy has only in-frame clones and lacks some. The data hold under 70,000 clones, with more than 85% observed a single time. Per the germline V gene, CDR1 is MNHEY and CDR2 is SMNVEV (reference sequence). The CDR3 sequence is 16 residues long. V gave up 2 bases and J gave up 4 bases; unmatched junction bases: 8. This clone came up once. The antigen is undetermined. The study, taken as a whole, reports: Among TCR beta chains, those listed as cytomegalovirus-associated numbered about 160.

V is TRBV27 and J is TRBJ2-3; 8 positions match TRBD2. The sequence came from a woman younger than 30 in good health and CMV-seronegative. The sample consisted of PBMCs. The chain's CDR3 is CASSLIWTSKADTQYF. In DNA form, the CDR3 reads TGTGCCAGCAGTTTAATTTGGACTAGCAAAGCAGATACGCAGTATTTT.